The 6 T cell receptor beta chains below were found in one sample sequenced in a study of blood T cell repertoires in COVID-19. The table came from immunoSEQ multiplex PCR; TCRdb's copy has only in-frame clones and leaves some out. The sample records about 45,000 clones, almost 85% being singletons. The sample was peripheral blood. Receptors originate from a human donor in a cohort sampled during active COVID-19.

The rearrangement joins TRBV7-2 to TRBJ2-4; tentative D call: TRBD2 (5 bases). Germline V gene sequence: CDR1 SGHTA, CDR2 FQGNSA. The CDR3 spans 15 residues. V was trimmed by 1 base and J by 7 bases, leaving 14 bases between them. CDR3 region: CASSLVQAGGNIQYF. CDR3 sequence (DNA): TGTGCCAGCAGCTTAGTCCAGGCGGGTGGGAACATTCAGTACTTC.

The table lists this clone with a few counts. V and J are TRBV7-9 and TRBJ1-1; TRBD1 matches 9 bases. Germline V gene lookup returns CDR1 SEHNR and CDR2 FQNEAQ (reference sequence). CDR3 length: 14 amino acids. J lost 4 bases, V lost 1 base, and 1 base had no gene match. CDR3 DNA sequence: TGTGCCAGCAGCTTAGTACAGGGGGCCACTGAAGCTTTCTTT. Translating it yields CASSLVQGATEAFF.

The chain links TRBV2 to TRBJ1-4; TRBD1 is a possible D gene (5 bases). With 7 bases removed from V and 0 bases from J, the gap between germline ends came to 9 bases. This CDR3 comprises 14 residues. Per germline, CDR1 SNHLY and CDR2 FYNNEI. CDR3 bases: TGTGCCAGCACCGACAGTGCAACTAATGAAAAACTGTTTTTT. This codes for CASTDSATNEKLFF.

Written as DNA, the CDR3 is TGTGCCACCGTTAGCGGGAGATCCCACAATGAGCAGTTCTTC. Its protein product is CATVSGRSHNEQFF. This chain joins TRBV15 and TRBJ2-1; 9 bases match TRBD2. After removal of 8 bases from V and 5 bases from J, the junction contained 7 bases not matched to a gene. CDR3 length: 14 residues. Germline V gives CDR1 LNHNV, CDR2 YYDKDF (reference sequence). Variable domain in full (rest from reference TRBV15 and TRBJ2-1): DAMVIQNPRYQVTQFGKPVTLSCSQTLNHNVMYWYQQKSSQAPKLLFHYYDKDFNNEADTPDNFQSRRPNTSFCFLDIRSPGLGDTAMYLCATVSGRSHNEQFFGPGTRLTVL.

The chain employs TRBV5-1 and TRBJ2-1; D is uncertain. V lost 0 bases to trimming and J lost 0 bases, with 7 bases between them. The CDR3 is 15 residues long. Germline CDR1 is SGHRS and CDR2 is YFSETQ. The CDR3 DNA reads as TGCGCCAGCAGCTTGGGAAGTAGCTCCTACAATGAGCAGTTCTTC. Translating gives CASSLGSSSYNEQFF. The complete variable domain, with remaining parts taken from reference TRBV5-1 and TRBJ2-1, reads KAGVTQTPRYLIKTRGQQVTLSCSPISGHRSVSWYQQTPGQGLQFLFEYFSETQRNKGNFPGRFSGRQFSNSRSEMNVSTLELGDSALYLCASSLGSSSYNEQFFGPGTRLTVL.

The chain carries TRBV5-4 and TRBJ1-1, with 8 bases matching TRBD1. The ends lost 6 bases at V and 6 bases at J; junction bases unmatched: 10. Germline V gives CDR1 SGHNT, CDR2 YYREEE (reference sequence). This CDR3 has 14 amino acids. The CDR3 region is CASTKQGDGAEAFF. The DNA for the CDR3 is TGTGCCAGCACCAAACAGGGGGACGGCGCTGAAGCTTTCTTT.